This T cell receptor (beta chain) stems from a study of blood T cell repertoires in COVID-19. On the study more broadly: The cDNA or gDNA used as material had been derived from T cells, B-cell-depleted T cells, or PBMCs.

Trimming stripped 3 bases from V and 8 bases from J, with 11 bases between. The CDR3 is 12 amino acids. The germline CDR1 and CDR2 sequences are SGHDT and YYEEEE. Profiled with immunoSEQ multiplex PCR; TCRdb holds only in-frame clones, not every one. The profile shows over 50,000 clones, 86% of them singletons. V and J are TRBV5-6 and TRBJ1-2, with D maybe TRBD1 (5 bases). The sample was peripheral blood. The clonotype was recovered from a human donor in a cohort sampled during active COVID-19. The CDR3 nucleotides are TGTGCCAGCAGCTCCCAGGGAAAAGGCTACACCTTC. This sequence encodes CASSSQGKGYTF.